This TCR beta chain was retrieved from a study of OX40 agonist ivuxolimab in advanced cancers. Study-wide findings and caveats: Among the nonresponders, some also had low normalized T-cell clonal expansion. Within 6 weeks, CD4+ and CD8+ blood T cells expanded clonally at 0.1 to 3.0 mg/kg.

The method was immunoSEQ multiplex PCR; TCRdb's version includes in-frame clones alone and lacks a portion of them. The sample has tens of thousands of clones, about 91% seen once; the top ten hold less than 0.65%. The germline CDR1 and CDR2 sequences are SGHAT and FQNNGV. Trimming stripped 1 base from V and 3 bases from J, with 6 bases between. The CDR3 covers 14 residues. To note about this clone: Its antigen is still unknown.

The genes are TRBV11-2 and TRBJ2-2; no reliable D call. This material consisted of CD4+ or CD8+ T cells sorted from blood, taken in a trial of the OX40 agonist ivuxolimab. The receptor was derived from an adult with an advanced solid tumor such as melanoma, head and neck, liver or kidney cancer. CDR3 loop: CASSLVRYTGELFF. The CDR3 DNA reads as TGTGCCAGCAGCTTAGTGAGGTACACCGGGGAGCTGTTTTTT.